These 29 T cell receptor beta chains came from one sample sequenced in a study of spatial heterogeneity in lung cancer. TCRdb called the 5' RACE reads again in MiXCR, with one record for every CDR3 protein. Seen here are 6,500 to 9,000 distinct CDR3 sequences, roughly 8.6% observed once, and the top ten hold about 45%. Time point described: sample taken at primary tumor resection. Tumor, nontumor lung or frozen PBMC supplied whole RNA, sequenced without sorting. The specimen comprised PBMCs, sampled at surgery. The receptors were sampled from a male donor with early-stage non-small cell lung cancer.

The sample holds many counts of this clonotype. As an off-target read in a library built for alpha chains, this beta chain has a frequency of little significance. This chain uses TRBV6-2 or TRBV6-3 with TRBJ2-7; D is perhaps TRBD1 (5 bases). This CDR3 has 11 residues. Looked up from germline, CDR1 is MNHEY and CDR2 is SVGEGT. V lost 7 bases and J 4 bases, leaving 8 bases between the germline ends. The CDR3 region is CASIGAYEQYF. CDR3 bases: TGTGCCAGCATTGGGGCGTACGAGCAGTACTTC.

This clonotype was found many times. This beta chain is a stray sequence in a library constructed for alpha chains; its clone size is not meaningful. CDR3 DNA sequence: TGTGCCAGCACCCTTAGAGCAGAGAACACTGAAGCTTTCTTT. It specifies CASTLRAENTEAFF. The rearrangement joins TRBV12-3 or TRBV12-4 to TRBJ1-1, with no clear D. The CDR3 covers 14 residues. Trimming took off 7 bases at V and 1 base at J, with 13 bases between the two ends.

As concerns this clonotype: An end of the junction differs from the germline gene, which may be a read error. This beta chain came through as a stray read in a library set up for alpha chains, and its size says little. The chain recombines TRBV20-1 with TRBJ2-3; D possibly corresponds to TRBD1 (6 bases). The CDR3 runs to 15 residues. Germline assignment: CDR1 DFQATT and CDR2 SNEGSKA (reference sequence). The CDR3 sequence: CSAREGGFSGDTQYF. DNA for the CDR3: TGCAGTGCCAGAGAAGGGGGATTCTCAGGCGATACGCAGTATTTT.

For this clonotype: Within a library made for alpha chains, this beta chain is off target, and its count is uninformative. The chain joins TRBV19 to TRBJ1-6; D ambiguous. Trimming took 3 bases from V and 5 from J, leaving 11 bases between them. The CDR3 contains 15 residues. Germline CDR1 and CDR2: LNHDA and SQIVND (reference sequence). CDR3 residues: CASSIYDGNNSPLHF. CDR3 bases: TGTGCCAGTAGTATTTATGACGGAAATAATTCACCCCTCCACTTT. Using reference TRBV19 and TRBJ1-6 for the parts outside the CDR3, the full variable domain is DGGITQSPKYLFRKEGQNVTLSCEQNLNHDAMYWYRQDPGQGLRLIYYSQIVNDFQKGDIAEGYSVSREKKESFPLTVTSAQKNPTAFYLCASSIYDGNNSPLHFGNGTRLTVT.

Comments on this clonotype: The junction departs from germline at one end; a sequencing error may be responsible. This beta chain appears as a stray read in a library generated for alpha chains; its size is not informative. The CDR3 sequence is CVSSWGTGTPNEKLFF. DNA of the CDR3: TGTGTCAGCAGCTGGGGGACAGGTACACCTAATGAAAAACTGTTTTTT. The rearrangement links TRBV12-3 or TRBV12-4 to TRBJ1-4; 8 nucleotides line up with TRBD1. This CDR3 is built from 16 residues.

This clonotype was seen at least ten times. Sequence at one end of the junction differs from germline and may be a read error. Within a library made for alpha chains, this beta chain is off target, and its count is uninformative. V and J are TRBV7-7 and TRBJ2-3; D is uncertain. The V gene's germline CDR1 is SSHAT and CDR2 FNYEAQ (reference sequence). This CDR3 spans 13 amino acids. The CDR3 region is CASSSGYTDTQYF. CDR3 DNA: TGTGCTAGCAGCTCGGGCTACACAGATACGCAGTATTTT.

This clonotype is medium-sized (0.01 to 0.1%) by share. This beta chain is off target for a library built for alpha chains, so its abundance means little. The chain links TRBV6-5 to TRBJ1-1; weak D call: TRBD1 (6 bases). The germline gives CDR1 MNHEY, CDR2 SVGAGI. V lost 1 base to trimming and J lost 6 bases, with 12 bases between them. This CDR3 is built from 14 residues. Written as DNA, the CDR3 is TGTGCCAGCAGTTACTTACAGGGTACGCCTGAAGCTTTCTTT. This translates into CASSYLQGTPEAFF.

Notes on this clonotype: Because the library targeted alpha chains, this beta chain is an off-target read whose size means little. The rearrangement joins TRBV11-3 to TRBJ1-1; tentatively, D is TRBD1 (5 bases). There are 16 residues in the CDR3. V was shortened by 1 base and J by 3 bases, with 15 bases between the two germline ends. The V gene's germline CDR1 is SGHNT and CDR2 YENEEA. CDR3 region: CASSLGLKGRDTEAFF. CDR3 in DNA: TGTGCCAGCAGCTTAGGGCTCAAGGGGAGAGACACTGAAGCTTTCTTT. The full variable domain, its missing parts supplied by reference TRBV11-3 and TRBJ1-1, is EAGVVQSPRYKIIEKKQPVAFWCNPISGHNTLYWYLQNLGQGPELLIRYENEEAVDDSQLPKDRFSAERLKGVDSTLKIQPAELGDSAVYLCASSLGLKGRDTEAFFGQGTRLTVV.

This clonotype has ten or more counts. This beta chain turned up in a library designed for alpha chains; as an off-target read, its abundance says little. The chain has TRBV3-1 and TRBJ2-7, with D unresolved. The V gene lost 1 base and the J gene lost 5 bases, with 6 bases spanning the gap. The CDR3 runs 12 residues. CDR1 is LGHDT, CDR2 YNNKEL, per germline (reference sequence). This CDR3 reads CASSQAWDEQYF. As DNA, the CDR3 is TGTGCCAGCAGCCAAGCCTGGGACGAGCAGTACTTC.

This clonotype was observed a few times. This beta chain is an off-target read within a library intended for alpha chains, so its frequency means little. V usage is TRBV24-1 and J usage is TRBJ2-2; TRBD1 is a possible D gene (7 bases). The CDR3 has 15 residues. Germline V gene sequence: CDR1 KGHDR, CDR2 SFDVKD. V was shortened by 0 bases and J by 4 bases, with 8 bases between the two germline ends. CDR3 nucleotides: TGTGCCACCAGTGATTTGCAGGGGGGCACCGGGGAGCTGTTTTTT. Its protein is CATSDLQGGTGELFF.

This clonotype was found many times. Since the library was made to target alpha chains, this beta chain is a stray read and its abundance is not meaningful. This rearrangement joins TRBV5-1 to TRBJ2-3, with TRBD2 matching over 10 bases. The CDR3 spans 17 residues. Trimming cost V 2 bases and J 4 bases; bases outside gene matches: 10. Germline V gene lookup returns CDR1 SGHRS and CDR2 YFSETQ. Written as DNA, the CDR3 is TGCGCCAGCAGCTTTCAGACGGCTAGCGGGAGCCCAGATACGCAGTATTTT. This encodes CASSFQTASGSPDTQYF.

Many counts were recorded for this clonotype. The size of this beta chain means little, since it is a stray read in a library made for alpha chains. The chain combines TRBV3-1 with TRBJ2-3, with 9 bases aligning to TRBD1. The CDR3 is 15 amino acids. Trimming removed 2 bases from V and 6 bases from J; junction bases left unmatched: 6. CDR1 is LGHDT, CDR2 YNNKEL, per germline (reference sequence). CDR3 bases: TGTGCCAGCAGCCAACCGGGACAGGGTTCCGATACGCAGTATTTT. Residues: CASSQPGQGSDTQYF.

The sample holds many counts of this clonotype. One end of the junction is discordant with germline, which a read error may explain. This beta chain is a stray sequence in a library constructed for alpha chains; its clone size is not meaningful. The V call is TRBV20-1, the J call TRBJ2-3, with D perhaps TRBD2 (6 bases). The length of the CDR3 is 14 residues. From germline, CDR1 is DFQATT and CDR2 SNEGSKA (reference sequence). The CDR3 sequence: CSARDSSLGTGNNF. The CDR3 DNA reads as TGCAGTGCTAGAGATTCGAGCTTGGGGACTGGAAACAATTTT.

This clonotype was recorded at least ten times. For a library built for alpha chains, this beta chain is a stray read; little rests on its size. The chain carries TRBV9 and TRBJ2-7; D gene unclear. Per germline, CDR1 SGDLS and CDR2 YYNGEE. This CDR3 has 15 residues. Trimming removed 0 bases from V and 0 bases from J, with 10 bases in between. CDR3 residues: CASSVGSASSYEQYF. CDR3 coding DNA: TGTGCCAGCAGCGTAGGGAGCGCAAGCTCCTACGAGCAGTACTTC.

This clonotype was observed a handful of times. This beta chain turned up in a library designed for alpha chains; as an off-target read, its abundance says little. The genes are TRBV11-3 and TRBJ1-2, with 9 bases lining up with TRBD1. Germline V gene sequence: CDR1 SGHNT, CDR2 YENEEA. This CDR3 spans 15 amino acids. Germline trimming cut 4 bases from V and 2 bases from J; bases unmatched to any gene: 5. CDR3 DNA sequence: TGTGCCAGCAGCTCAACAGGGGGCGCCAACTATGGCTACACCTTC. It is translated as CASSSTGGANYGYTF.

This clonotype came up many times. Since the library was made to target alpha chains, this beta chain is a stray read and its abundance is not meaningful. V and J are TRBV6-5 and TRBJ2-1; 8 bases line up with TRBD2. The CDR3 has 16 amino acids. The germline gives CDR1 MNHEY, CDR2 SVGAGI. V trimming: 2 bases; J trimming: 4 bases; junction bases outside the gene matches: 7. CDR3 loop: CASSYRWAGGYNEQFF. The CDR3 bases are TGTGCCAGCAGTTACCGTTGGGCGGGAGGTTACAATGAGCAGTTCTTC.

This clonotype was recorded once. Because the library targeted alpha chains, this beta chain is an off-target read whose size means little. The J gene is TRBJ1-5, the V gene TRBV19, with a possible D match to TRBD1 (5 bases). The CDR3 spans 15 residues. V shed 7 bases and J shed 4 bases, with 17 bases lying between them. Germline assignment: CDR1 LNHDA and CDR2 SQIVND (reference sequence). The CDR3 region is CASNPGRGVNQPQHF. The CDR3 DNA sequence: TGTGCCAGTAACCCCGGACGGGGGGTTAATCAGCCCCAGCATTTT. Supplemented by reference TRBV19 and TRBJ1-5, the full variable domain reads DGGITQSPKYLFRKEGQNVTLSCEQNLNHDAMYWYRQDPGQGLRLIYYSQIVNDFQKGDIAEGYSVSREKKESFPLTVTSAQKNPTAFYLCASNPGRGVNQPQHFGDGTRLSIL.

This clonotype was found many times. This beta chain is a stray sequence in a library constructed for alpha chains; its clone size is not meaningful. This chain links TRBV6-5 with TRBJ1-6; D gene uncertain. The germline CDR1 and CDR2 sequences are MNHEY and SVGAGI. The CDR3 spans 17 residues. V was trimmed by 0 bases and J by 6 bases, leaving 15 bases between them. The CDR3 loop is CASSYSSPQFLNSPLHF. For the CDR3, the DNA is TGTGCCAGCAGTTACTCATCCCCACAGTTCCTTAATTCACCCCTCCACTTT.

This clonotype was detected ten times or more. This beta chain is a stray read from a library made for alpha chains; its abundance is not meaningful. The V call is TRBV20-1, the J call TRBJ1-1; 12 bases fit TRBD1. CDR1 is DFQATT and CDR2 is SNEGSKA in the germline V gene (reference sequence). The J segment lost 0 bases and the V segment lost 0 bases, leaving 11 bases of the junction unmatched. The CDR3 runs 19 residues. CDR3 sequence: CSAREEGQGAFKLNTEAFF. CDR3 in DNA: TGCAGTGCTAGAGAGGAGGGACAGGGGGCTTTCAAATTGAACACTGAAGCTTTCTTT.

As to this clonotype: Since it is a stray read in a library aimed at alpha chains, this beta chain has a size that is not meaningful. The chain combines TRBV5-6 with TRBJ1-1; D not certain. Germline assignment: CDR1 SGHDT and CDR2 YYEEEE. This CDR3 is 15 amino acids long. Between the trimmed V and J ends, which lost 6 bases and 7 bases, there was a span of 22 bases. The DNA of the CDR3 is TGTGCCAGCAACCTATACGGTACTACTATCTTTGAAGCTTTCTTT. This translates into CASNLYGTTIFEAFF.

This clonotype was counted only a few times. This beta chain is off target for a library built for alpha chains, so its abundance means little. This rearrangement joins TRBV6-2 or TRBV6-3 to TRBJ1-5; possible D gene TRBD1, 5 bases. CDR1 is MNHEY, CDR2 SVGEGT, per germline. This CDR3 contains 15 residues. Trimming took 3 bases from V and 0 from J, leaving 9 bases between them. CDR3 in amino acids: CASSYDSYSNQPQHF. The CDR3 region has the DNA TGTGCCAGCAGTTATGACAGCTATAGCAATCAGCCCCAGCATTTT.

This clonotype was counted at least ten times. In a library made to pick up alpha chains, this beta chain is a stray read with a size that means little. The J gene is TRBJ2-1, the V gene TRBV28, with 12 bases lining up with TRBD2. The CDR3 contains 14 residues. V lost 3 bases, J lost 9 bases, and 3 bases stayed unmatched. Germline CDR1 and CDR2: MDHEN and SYDVKM. In nucleotides, the CDR3 is TGTGCCAGCAGTTTGGCTAGCGGGAGGGGTGAGCAGTTCTTC. It specifies CASSLASGRGEQFF.

Ten or more counts support this clonotype. Because the library targeted alpha chains, this beta chain is an off-target read whose size means little. The CDR3 DNA sequence: TGTGCCAGCAGGGCAGGGGGCGAATCAAATCAGCCCCAGCATTTT. Protein product: CASRAGGESNQPQHF. V is TRBV6-6 and J is TRBJ1-5, with 8 bases lining up with TRBD1. The CDR3 is made up of 15 amino acids. Trimming at V came to 6 bases and at J to 4 bases, leaving 8 bases not matched to a gene. The germline gives CDR1 MNHNY, CDR2 SVGAGI (reference sequence).

This clonotype was detected many times. This beta chain is an off-target read within a library intended for alpha chains, so its frequency means little. The rearrangement uses TRBV4-2 and TRBJ2-3; TRBD2 matches at 7 bases. The CDR3 is 14 residues long. Germline CDR1 and CDR2: LGHNA and YNFKEQ. V trimming: 6 bases; J trimming: 4 bases; junction bases outside the gene matches: 7. CDR3 coding DNA: TGTGCCAGCAGTCACAGCGGGACCTCAGATACGCAGTATTTT. It translates to CASSHSGTSDTQYF.

Of note for this clonotype: This could be a read error, since a much larger clone is one nucleotide away. As an off-target read in a library built for alpha chains, this beta chain has a frequency of little significance. The chain is built from TRBV6-1 and TRBJ2-5; no clear D gene. This CDR3 is 11 amino acids long. Germline CDR1 MNHNS, CDR2 SASEGT. The CDR3 loop is CVSSLQETQYF. The CDR3 coding sequence is TGTGTCAGCAGCCTCCAAGAGACCCAGTACTTC.

This clonotype appeared many times. This beta chain is an off-target read within a library intended for alpha chains, so its frequency means little. The chain has TRBV7-2 and TRBJ2-7, with D unclear. CDR3 size: 13 residues. V lost 5 bases, J lost 5 bases, and 13 bases lay in between. The germline gives CDR1 SGHTA, CDR2 FQGNSA. The CDR3 region has the DNA TGTGCCAGCAGCCCCCCAGCAGCCGACGAGCAGTACTTC. Translation gives CASSPPAADEQYF.

In the case of this clonotype: This beta chain represents an off-target read in a library built for alpha chains; its size is of limited meaning. The chain uses TRBV12-3 or TRBV12-4 and TRBJ1-2; 7 bases line up with TRBD1. This CDR3 has 14 residues. Trimming cost V 6 bases and J 4 bases; bases outside gene matches: 8. CDR3 loop: CASSPTGSSYGYTF. Written as DNA, the CDR3 is TGTGCCAGCAGCCCGACAGGGTCCAGCTATGGCTACACCTTC.

This clonotype has ten or more counts. Because the library targeted alpha chains, this beta chain is an off-target read whose size means little. The chain uses TRBV7-3 and TRBJ2-1, with TRBD1 identical over 12 bases. Unmatched junction bases numbered 3, after V lost 1 base and J lost 2 bases. The germline gives CDR1 SGHTA, CDR2 FQGTGA. The CDR3 is made up of 17 amino acids. CDR3 sequence: CASSLRGQGAPYNEQFF. CDR3 DNA sequence: TGTGCCAGCAGCTTAAGGGGACAGGGGGCCCCCTACAATGAGCAGTTCTTC. Using reference TRBV7-3 and TRBJ2-1 for the parts outside the CDR3, the full variable domain is GAGVSQTPSNKVTEKGKYVELRCDPISGHTALYWYRQSLGQGPEFLIYFQGTGAADDSGLPNDRFFAVRPEGSVSTLKIQRTERGDSAVYLCASSLRGQGAPYNEQFFGPGTRLTVL.

This clonotype has more than one count but fewer than ten. This beta chain is a stray read from a library made for alpha chains; its abundance is not meaningful. This sequence joins TRBV5-1 and TRBJ2-2, with 13 bases aligning to TRBD2. The CDR3 sequence is 17 residues long. CDR1 SGHRS and CDR2 YFSETQ come from the germline V gene. J was trimmed by 1 base and V by 4 bases; bases with no gene match: 4. CDR3 coding DNA: TGCGCCAGCAGCACGGGACTAGCGGGGCTGAACACCGGGGAGCTGTTTTTT. Translated: CASSTGLAGLNTGELFF.